This T cell receptor (beta chain) was captured in a study of blood T cells in healthy people across ages. The germline V and J ends were trimmed by 4 bases and 0 bases, with 13 bases remaining between them. CDR1 and CDR2 (germline): MNHEY, SVGEGT. The CDR3 has 16 residues. Primers used in a second PCR of about 6 to 11 cycles were a sample-barcoded 5' primer and a J-beta primer mix. TCRdb called the 5' RACE reads again in MiXCR, with one record for every CDR3 protein. The table has under 2,000,000 distinct CDR3 sequences, around 48% seen once; the top ten hold around 2.1%. V is TRBV6-2 or TRBV6-3 and J is TRBJ1-5, with a tentative D call TRBD1 (6 bases). The source of this sequence is a woman between 35 and 50 years old in good health. Sequenced input: blood. The CDR3 is CASSSLLGGSNQPQHF. As DNA, the CDR3 is TGTGCCAGCAGTTCACTTTTAGGGGGTAGCAATCAGCCCCAGCATTTT.